This TCR beta chain was retrieved from a study of OX40 agonist ivuxolimab in advanced cancers. Findings and limits, study-wide: Both blood CD4+ and CD8+ T cells showed clonal growth by week 6 at 0.1 to 3.0 mg/kg.

Here immunoSEQ multiplex PCR was the method, and the copy in TCRdb shows in-frame clones only, minus some. The data contain some 100,000 clones, approximately 89% of them singletons. Samples of blood were obtained at baseline, on cycle 4 day 1, and on cycle 7 day 1. Trimming cost V 3 bases and J 0 bases, with 8 bases left between them. Germline V gene lookup returns CDR1 MGHDK and CDR2 SYGVNS. The CDR3 consists of 14 residues. Notes on this clone: The antigen is unknown.

This chain connects TRBV25-1 to TRBJ1-2, with D unclear. The clonotype originates from an adult with an advanced solid tumor such as melanoma, head and neck, liver or kidney cancer. The source was CD4+ or CD8+ T cells sorted from blood, collected in a trial of the OX40 agonist ivuxolimab. The CDR3 DNA follows: TGTGCCAGCAGTGACTCCGGGCCTAACTATGGCTACACCTTC. This translates into CASSDSGPNYGYTF.